The subject of this entry is one TCR beta chain. Antigen unknown. TCRdb keeps only in-frame clones here, not all; method: immunoSEQ multiplex PCR. The sample has roughly 19,000 clones, around three quarters seen once. The CDR3 has 13 amino acids. Germline CDR1 is MDHEN and CDR2 is SYDVKM. Trimming removed 6 bases at V and 4 bases at J, with 13 bases between. ViraFEST used viral peptide pools to expand antigen-specific CD4+ T cells before sequencing. Having been cultured for less than 13 days, the cells underwent CD4+ T cell isolation. Testing of the vaccine recipients showed negative nucleocapsid antibodies and no prior SARS-CoV-2 infection. IL-2 medium supplanted half the medium on days 3 and 7. The data derive from a study of vaccination effects on CD4 cells after COVID-19.

Material: CD4+ T cells from PBMCs cultured with HCoV-NL63 spike peptides, obtained before COVID-19 vaccination. The chain is built from TRBV28 and TRBJ2-7; D unresolved. The sequence came from a human donor who received a COVID-19 vaccine. The CDR3 is CASSLRTVYEQYF. The DNA of the CDR3 is TGTGCCAGCAGCCTCAGGACCGTTTACGAGCAGTACTTC. Variable domain in full (rest from reference TRBV28 and TRBJ2-7): DVKVTQSSRYLVKRTGEKVFLECVQDMDHENMFWYRQDPGLGLRLIYFSYDVKMKEKGDIPEGYSVSREKKERFSLILESASTNQTSMYLCASSLRTVYEQYFGPGTRLTVT.